The rows below give T cell receptor beta chains drawn from one sample of a study of T cell repertoires in cytomegalovirus infection. Antigens of these TCRs are unknown. TCRdb reanalysed the reads using MiXCR and keeps one entry per CDR3 protein. The data contain some 940,000 distinct CDR3 sequences, approximately 31% of them singletons. The specimen comprised cultured CD8+ T cells from PBMCs, sampled from culture after CMV antigen stimulation. All receptors come from a human donor in good health (CMV status not recorded). Some clones in this sample may be carry-over from other donors' samples. Each CDR3 is given with its conserved first and last residue. Each record gives: D gene, clone size, J gene, V gene, CDR3 length, CDR3 protein, CDR3 DNA. The D gene is left open where the match is weak. Clone size is not always given. Where it is, it says once, few, many or a class for expanded clones.

d_gene: .
abundance: .
j_gene: TRBJ2-2
v_gene: TRBV6-5
len: 17
CDR3aa: CASRTLWQSPNTGELFF
CDR3nt: TGTGCCAGCAGGACCTTGTGGCAGTCACCGAACACCGGGGAGCTGTTTTTT

d_gene: .
abundance: .
j_gene: TRBJ1-2
v_gene: TRBV6-5
len: 13
CDR3aa: CASSYSKNRGYTF
CDR3nt: TGTGCCAGCAGTTACTCGAAGAACCGGGGCTACACCTTC

d_gene: TRBD2
abundance: few
j_gene: TRBJ2-1
v_gene: TRBV6-2/TRBV6-3
len: 17
CDR3aa: CASSYSNRLAGFNEQFF
CDR3nt: TGTGCCAGCAGTTACTCGAATAGACTAGCGGGGTTCAATGAGCAGTTCTTC

d_gene: TRBD2
abundance: .
j_gene: TRBJ2-2
v_gene: TRBV12-3/TRBV12-4
len: 15
CDR3aa: CASSFSGDGTGELFF
CDR3nt: TGTGCCAGCAGTTTTAGCGGGGATGGAACCGGGGAGCTGTTTTTT

d_gene: .
abundance: .
j_gene: TRBJ1-6
v_gene: TRBV27
len: 16
CDR3aa: CASSLSAGTYNSPLHF
CDR3nt: TGTGCCAGCAGTTTATCGGCAGGGACCTATAATTCACCCCTCCACTTT

d_gene: .
abundance: .
j_gene: TRBJ1-1
v_gene: TRBV6-1
len: 16
CDR3aa: CASSSPPWRMNTEAFF
CDR3nt: TGTGCCAGCAGTTCCCCTCCTTGGAGAATGAACACTGAAGCTTTCTTT

d_gene: .
abundance: few
j_gene: TRBJ2-3
v_gene: TRBV4-1
len: 16
CDR3aa: CASSLKIGASADTQYF
CDR3nt: TGCGCCAGCAGCCTAAAAATAGGGGCTAGCGCAGATACGCAGTATTTT

d_gene: TRBD2
abundance: many
j_gene: TRBJ2-3
v_gene: TRBV7-9
len: 16
CDR3aa: CASSLGLAGNTDTQYF
CDR3nt: TGTGCCAGCAGCTTAGGACTAGCGGGGAACACAGATACGCAGTATTTT

d_gene: TRBD1
abundance: .
j_gene: TRBJ1-5
v_gene: TRBV7-6
len: 14
CDR3aa: CASSPGQLNQPQHF
CDR3nt: TGTGCCAGCAGCCCGGGACAGCTAAATCAGCCCCAGCATTTT

d_gene: .
abundance: .
j_gene: TRBJ1-1
v_gene: TRBV7-9
len: 13
CDR3aa: CASSDGRNTEAFF
CDR3nt: TGTGCCAGCAGCGACGGTCGGAACACTGAAGCTTTCTTT

d_gene: TRBD1
abundance: .
j_gene: TRBJ2-7
v_gene: TRBV19
len: 15
CDR3aa: CASRAGTGNSYEQYF
CDR3nt: TGTGCCAGTAGAGCCGGGACAGGAAACTCCTACGAGCAGTACTTC

d_gene: .
abundance: .
j_gene: TRBJ1-1
v_gene: TRBV7-9
len: 18
CDR3aa: CASSLVRGRTPRRGEAFF
CDR3nt: TGTGCCAGCAGCTTGGTCCGCGGCAGGACCCCTCGGAGAGGTGAAGCTTTCTTT

d_gene: TRBD1
abundance: .
j_gene: TRBJ2-1
v_gene: TRBV28
len: 16
CDR3aa: CASSETGTGDYNEQFF
CDR3nt: TGTGCCAGCAGTGAAACCGGGACAGGGGACTACAATGAGCAGTTCTTC

d_gene: .
abundance: .
j_gene: TRBJ1-1
v_gene: TRBV6-2/TRBV6-3
len: 13
CDR3aa: CASTTTAVHEAFF
CDR3nt: TGTGCCAGTACCACCACAGCGGTCCATGAAGCTTTCTTT

d_gene: .
abundance: few
j_gene: TRBJ2-3
v_gene: TRBV5-4
len: 16
CDR3aa: CASRRGGEPPGEGQYF
CDR3nt: TGTGCCAGCAGGAGAGGGGGCGAGCCTCCGGGAGAGGGGCAGTATTTT

d_gene: TRBD1
abundance: many
j_gene: TRBJ2-7
v_gene: TRBV7-2
len: 15
CDR3aa: CASSLRDRSTYEQYF
CDR3nt: TGTGCCAGCAGCTTAAGGGACAGGTCCACCTACGAGCAGTACTTC

d_gene: TRBD2
abundance: .
j_gene: TRBJ2-1
v_gene: TRBV18
len: 15
CDR3aa: CASSPILAGGDEQFF
CDR3nt: TGTGCCAGCTCACCAATACTAGCGGGGGGCGATGAGCAGTTCTTC

d_gene: .
abundance: .
j_gene: TRBJ2-5
v_gene: TRBV6-5
len: 15
CDR3aa: CASSPWGPGQETQYF
CDR3nt: TGTGCCAGCAGTCCTTGGGGACCCGGCCAAGAGACCCAGTACTTC

d_gene: TRBD2
abundance: few
j_gene: TRBJ2-1
v_gene: TRBV10-3
len: 12
CDR3aa: CALGTGRDEQFF
CDR3nt: TGTGCCCTCGGGACCGGGAGGGATGAGCAGTTCTTC

d_gene: .
abundance: many
j_gene: TRBJ1-5
v_gene: TRBV7-2
len: 13
CDR3aa: CATGQFSNQPQHF
CDR3nt: TGTGCCACCGGACAGTTTAGCAATCAGCCCCAGCATTTT

d_gene: .
abundance: .
j_gene: TRBJ2-1
v_gene: TRBV25-1
len: 16
CDR3aa: CASSATALSSYNEQFF
CDR3nt: TGTGCCAGCAGTGCAACCGCGCTGAGCTCCTACAATGAGCAGTTCTTC

d_gene: TRBD2
abundance: once
j_gene: TRBJ2-7
v_gene: TRBV5-4
len: 18
CDR3aa: CASSLDLGRLAGGYEQYF
CDR3nt: TGTGCCAGCAGCTTGGACCTGGGGCGACTAGCGGGGGGTTACGAGCAGTACTTC

d_gene: TRBD1
abundance: few
j_gene: TRBJ2-3
v_gene: TRBV11-3
len: 14
CDR3aa: CASTRTGETDTQYF
CDR3nt: TGTGCCAGCACCAGGACAGGGGAGACAGATACGCAGTATTTT

d_gene: .
abundance: few
j_gene: TRBJ2-3
v_gene: TRBV24-1
len: 15
CDR3aa: CATSDTGTSTDTQYF
CDR3nt: TGTGCCACCAGTGATACAGGTACTAGCACAGATACGCAGTATTTT

d_gene: TRBD2
abundance: .
j_gene: TRBJ2-3
v_gene: TRBV9
len: 15
CDR3aa: CASSVTSGPTDSQYF
CDR3nt: TGTGCCAGCAGCGTTACTAGCGGGCCCACAGATTCGCAGTATTTT

d_gene: .
abundance: .
j_gene: TRBJ2-7
v_gene: TRBV4-1
len: 14
CDR3aa: CASSPHPPSREQYF
CDR3nt: TGCGCCAGCAGCCCCCACCCACCGTCTCGCGAGCAGTACTTC

d_gene: .
abundance: few
j_gene: TRBJ2-1
v_gene: TRBV28
len: 11
CDR3aa: CASSLSRREFF
CDR3nt: TGTGCCAGCAGTTTATCCCGCCGCGAGTTCTTC

d_gene: .
abundance: .
j_gene: TRBJ1-3
v_gene: TRBV6-1
len: 19
CDR3aa: CASSEQGHGGIFRGNTIYF
CDR3nt: TGTGCCAGCAGTGAACAAGGACACGGGGGGATTTTCAGAGGAAACACCATATATTTT

d_gene: .
abundance: .
j_gene: TRBJ1-4
v_gene: TRBV7-6
len: 14
CDR3aa: CASSLVGGGEKLFF
CDR3nt: TGTGCCAGCAGCTTAGTTGGCGGGGGAGAAAAACTGTTTTTT